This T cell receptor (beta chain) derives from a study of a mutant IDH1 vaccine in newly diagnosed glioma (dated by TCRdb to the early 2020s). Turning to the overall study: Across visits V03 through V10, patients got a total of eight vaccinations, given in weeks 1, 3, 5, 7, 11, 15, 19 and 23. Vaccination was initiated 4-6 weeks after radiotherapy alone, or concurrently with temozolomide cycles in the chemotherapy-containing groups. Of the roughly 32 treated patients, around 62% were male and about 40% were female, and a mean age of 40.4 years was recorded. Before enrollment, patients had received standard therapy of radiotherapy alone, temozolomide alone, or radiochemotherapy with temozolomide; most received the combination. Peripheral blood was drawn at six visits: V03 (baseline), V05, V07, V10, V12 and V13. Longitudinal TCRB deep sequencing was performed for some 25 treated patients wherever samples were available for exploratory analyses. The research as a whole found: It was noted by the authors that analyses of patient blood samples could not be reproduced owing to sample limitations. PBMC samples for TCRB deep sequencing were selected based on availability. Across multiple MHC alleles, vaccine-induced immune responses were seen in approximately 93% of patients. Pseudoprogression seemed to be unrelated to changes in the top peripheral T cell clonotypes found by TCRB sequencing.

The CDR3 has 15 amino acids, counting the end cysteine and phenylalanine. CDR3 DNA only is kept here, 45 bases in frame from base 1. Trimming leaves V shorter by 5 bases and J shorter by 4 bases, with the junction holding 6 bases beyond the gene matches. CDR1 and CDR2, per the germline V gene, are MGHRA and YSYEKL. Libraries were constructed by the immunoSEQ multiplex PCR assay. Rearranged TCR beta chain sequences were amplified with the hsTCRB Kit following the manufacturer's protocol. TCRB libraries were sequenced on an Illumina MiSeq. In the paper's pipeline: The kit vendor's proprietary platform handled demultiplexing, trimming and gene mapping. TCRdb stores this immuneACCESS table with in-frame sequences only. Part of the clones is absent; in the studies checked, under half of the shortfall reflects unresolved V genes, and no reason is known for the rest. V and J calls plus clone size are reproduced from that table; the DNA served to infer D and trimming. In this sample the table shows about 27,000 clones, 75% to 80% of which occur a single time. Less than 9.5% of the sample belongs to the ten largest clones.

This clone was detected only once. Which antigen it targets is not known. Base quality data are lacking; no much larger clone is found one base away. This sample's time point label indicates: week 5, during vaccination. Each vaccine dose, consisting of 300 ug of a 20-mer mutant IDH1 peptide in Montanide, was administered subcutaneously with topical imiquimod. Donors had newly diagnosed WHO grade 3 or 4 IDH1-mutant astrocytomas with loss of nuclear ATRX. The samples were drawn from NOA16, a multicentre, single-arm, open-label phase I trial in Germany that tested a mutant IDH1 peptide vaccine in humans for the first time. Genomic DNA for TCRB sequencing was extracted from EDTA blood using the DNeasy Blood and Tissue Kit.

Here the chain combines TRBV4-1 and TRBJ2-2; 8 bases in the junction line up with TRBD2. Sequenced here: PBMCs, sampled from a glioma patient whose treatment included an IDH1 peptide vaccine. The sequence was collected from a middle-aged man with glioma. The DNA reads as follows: TGCGCCAGCAGCAGGCTAGCGGGCCCCACCGGGGAGCTGTTTTTT. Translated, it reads CASSRLAGPTGELFF.